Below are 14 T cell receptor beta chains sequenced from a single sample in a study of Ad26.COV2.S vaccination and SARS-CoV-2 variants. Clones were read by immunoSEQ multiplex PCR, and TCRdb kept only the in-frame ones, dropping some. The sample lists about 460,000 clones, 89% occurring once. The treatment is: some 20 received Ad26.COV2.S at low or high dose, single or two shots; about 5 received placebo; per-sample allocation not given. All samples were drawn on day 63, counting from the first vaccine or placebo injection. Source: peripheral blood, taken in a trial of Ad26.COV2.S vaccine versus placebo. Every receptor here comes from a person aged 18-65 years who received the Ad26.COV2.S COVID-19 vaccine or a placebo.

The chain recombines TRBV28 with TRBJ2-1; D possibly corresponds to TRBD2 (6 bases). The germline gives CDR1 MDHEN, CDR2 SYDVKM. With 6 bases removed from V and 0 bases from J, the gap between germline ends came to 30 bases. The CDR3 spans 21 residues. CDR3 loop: CASSPTLGGAGELSSYNEQFF. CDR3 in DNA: TGTGCCAGCAGCCCAACTCTAGGTGGAGCGGGCGAACTTAGCTCCTACAATGAGCAGTTCTTC.

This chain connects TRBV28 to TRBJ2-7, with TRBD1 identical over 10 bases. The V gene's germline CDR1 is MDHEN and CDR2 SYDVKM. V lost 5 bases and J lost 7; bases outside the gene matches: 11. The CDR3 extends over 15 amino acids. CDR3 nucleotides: TGTGCCAGCAGTCCGACCGGGACAGGGGCTCATGAGCAGTACTTC. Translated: CASSPTGTGAHEQYF.

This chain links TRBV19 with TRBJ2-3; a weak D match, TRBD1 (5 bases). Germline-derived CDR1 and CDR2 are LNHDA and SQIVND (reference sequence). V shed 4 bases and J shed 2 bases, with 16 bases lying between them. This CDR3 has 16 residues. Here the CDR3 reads CASSKQVLPPTDTQYF. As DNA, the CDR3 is TGTGCCAGTAGTAAACAGGTTCTCCCCCCCACAGATACGCAGTATTTT.

CDR3 region: CASSHRQGEAFF. The CDR3 DNA reads TGTGCCAGCAGCCACCGACAGGGAGAAGCTTTCTTT. The chain has TRBV3-1 (or the pseudogene TRBV3-2) and TRBJ1-1; 7 bases line up with TRBD1. Germline trimming cut 3 bases from V and 8 bases from J; bases unmatched to any gene: 3. This CDR3 spans 12 amino acids. CDR1 is LGHDT, CDR2 YNNKEL, per germline (reference sequence).

CDR3 residues: CASSEWRVPPSNYGYTF. DNA of the CDR3: TGTGCCAGCAGTGAATGGAGGGTTCCGCCAAGTAACTATGGCTACACCTTC. The chain is built from TRBV2 and TRBJ1-2; D is uncertain. Germline V CDR1 and CDR2: SNHLY, FYNNEI. This CDR3 has 17 residues. Trimming shortened V by 2 bases and J by 1 base, and 17 bases separated the two germline ends.

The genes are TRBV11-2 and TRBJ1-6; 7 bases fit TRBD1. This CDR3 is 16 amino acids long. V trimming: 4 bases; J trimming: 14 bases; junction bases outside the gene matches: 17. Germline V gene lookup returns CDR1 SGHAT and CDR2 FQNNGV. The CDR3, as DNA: TGTGCCAGCAGCTCACCAGGGGGAGTGTTTATTGGGTCCCTCCACTTT. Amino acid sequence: CASSSPGGVFIGSLHF.

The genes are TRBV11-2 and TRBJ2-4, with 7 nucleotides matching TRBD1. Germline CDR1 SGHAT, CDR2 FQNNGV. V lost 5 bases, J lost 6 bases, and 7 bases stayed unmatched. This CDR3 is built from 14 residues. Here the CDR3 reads CASSRRQGGNIQYF. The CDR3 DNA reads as TGTGCCAGCAGCCGACGACAGGGCGGAAACATTCAGTACTTC.

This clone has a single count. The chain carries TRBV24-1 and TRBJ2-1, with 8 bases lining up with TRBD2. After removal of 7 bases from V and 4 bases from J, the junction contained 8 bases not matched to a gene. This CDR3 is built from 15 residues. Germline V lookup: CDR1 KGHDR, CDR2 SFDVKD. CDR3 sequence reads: CATRDDSGIYNEQFF. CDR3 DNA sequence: TGTGCCACCAGGGATGATAGCGGGATTTACAATGAGCAGTTCTTC.

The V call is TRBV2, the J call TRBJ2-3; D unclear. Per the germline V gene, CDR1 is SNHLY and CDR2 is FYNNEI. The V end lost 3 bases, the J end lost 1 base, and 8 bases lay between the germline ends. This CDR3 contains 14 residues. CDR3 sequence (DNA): TGTGCCAGCAGTGAGTTGCAGGGCACAGATACGCAGTATTTT. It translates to CASSELQGTDTQYF.

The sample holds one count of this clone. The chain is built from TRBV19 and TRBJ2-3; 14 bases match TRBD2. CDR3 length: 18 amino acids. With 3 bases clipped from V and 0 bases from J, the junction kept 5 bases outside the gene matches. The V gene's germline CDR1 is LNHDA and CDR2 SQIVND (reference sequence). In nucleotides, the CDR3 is TGTGCCAGTAGTATGACGGGACTAGCGGGGGAGAGCACAGATACGCAGTATTTT. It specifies CASSMTGLAGESTDTQYF.

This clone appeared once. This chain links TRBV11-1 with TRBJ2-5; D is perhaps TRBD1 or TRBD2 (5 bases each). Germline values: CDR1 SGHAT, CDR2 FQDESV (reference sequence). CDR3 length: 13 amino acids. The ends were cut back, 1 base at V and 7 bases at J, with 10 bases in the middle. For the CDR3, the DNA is TGTGCCAGCAGCTTAGAAGGGGCGGGGACCCAGTACTTC. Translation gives CASSLEGAGTQYF.

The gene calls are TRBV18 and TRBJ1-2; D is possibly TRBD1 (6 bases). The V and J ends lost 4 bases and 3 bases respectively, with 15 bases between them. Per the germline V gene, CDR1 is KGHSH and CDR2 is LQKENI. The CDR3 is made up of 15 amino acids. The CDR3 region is CASSLVAGADYGYTF. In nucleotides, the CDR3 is TGTGCCAGCTCACTCGTCGCGGGGGCGGACTATGGCTACACCTTC.

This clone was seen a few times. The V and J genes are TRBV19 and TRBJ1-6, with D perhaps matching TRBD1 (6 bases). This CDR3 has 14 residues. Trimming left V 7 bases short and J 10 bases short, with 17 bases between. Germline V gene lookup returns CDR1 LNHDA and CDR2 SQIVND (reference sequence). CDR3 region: CASTLDRLGSPLHF. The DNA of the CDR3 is TGTGCCAGTACCCTCGACAGGTTGGGATCACCCCTCCACTTT.

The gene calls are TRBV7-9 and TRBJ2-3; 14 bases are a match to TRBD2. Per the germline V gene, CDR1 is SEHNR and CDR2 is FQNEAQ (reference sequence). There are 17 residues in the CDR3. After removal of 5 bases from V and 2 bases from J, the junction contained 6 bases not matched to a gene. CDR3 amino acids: CASSPGLAGGYTDTQYF. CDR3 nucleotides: TGTGCCAGCAGCCCCGGACTAGCGGGGGGTTACACAGATACGCAGTATTTT.